Detailed here is one T cell receptor (beta chain). Its specificity is unknown. The data were produced by immunoSEQ multiplex PCR, yet TCRdb's version contains in-frame clones alone and is incomplete. Counted here are some 150,000 clones, around 89% occurring once; the ten biggest clones make up roughly 4.7%. Trimming removed 1 base at V and 9 bases at J, with 7 bases between. The CDR3 consists of 12 residues. Germline V gene data show CDR1 as SEHNR and CDR2 as FQNEAQ (reference sequence). This sample is drawn from a study of T cell responses to AZD1222 COVID-19 vaccine. Across the whole study: Whether given at about 4 or about 12 weeks, second doses were pooled. Study-wide findings and caveats: Compared with day 0, the breadth and depth of the Spike-specific TCR repertoire rose significantly after two doses of AZD1222. It should be noted that donors were predominantly white British and more often female, and clonal diversity was possibly underestimated. Recipients of AZD1222 seropositive at baseline numbered only 6 or 7.

The V call is TRBV7-9, the J call TRBJ2-1; D unclear. The sequencing used peripheral blood, collected on day 0 of AZD1222 vaccination. The sequence came from an adult in good health. The CDR3 DNA follows: TGTGCCAGCAGCTTAGGTTCCCGTGAGCAGTTCTTC. This sequence encodes CASSLGSREQFF.